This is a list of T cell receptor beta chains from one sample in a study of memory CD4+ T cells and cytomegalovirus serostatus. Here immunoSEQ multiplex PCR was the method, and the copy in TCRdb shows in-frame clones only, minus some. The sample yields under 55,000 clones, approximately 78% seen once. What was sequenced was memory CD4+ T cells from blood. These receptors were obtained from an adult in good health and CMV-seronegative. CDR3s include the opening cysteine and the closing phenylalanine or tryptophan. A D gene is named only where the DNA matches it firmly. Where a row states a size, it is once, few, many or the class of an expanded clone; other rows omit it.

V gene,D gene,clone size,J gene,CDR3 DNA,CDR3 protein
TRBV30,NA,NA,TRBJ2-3,TGTGCCTGGAGTTTCGCCCGGAGCACAGATACGCAGTATTTT,CAWSFARSTDTQYF
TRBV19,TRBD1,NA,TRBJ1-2,TGTGCCAGTAGTACCACCGGGACAGCCCTCGGAGACACCTTC,CASSTTGTALGDTF
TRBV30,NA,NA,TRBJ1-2,TGTGCGCTGGGGGGGAAGGGCAGAGTAATCTATGGCTACACCTTC,CALGGKGRVIYGYTF
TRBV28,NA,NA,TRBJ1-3,TGTGCCAGCAGTTTACCCAGGGGCCACACCATATATTTT,CASSLPRGHTIYF
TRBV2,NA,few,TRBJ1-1,TGTGCCAGCCGATACACTGAAGCTTTCTTT,CASRYTEAFF
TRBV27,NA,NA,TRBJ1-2,TGTCCCCGAATGGGCGCCAATGGCTACACCTTC,CPRMGANGYTF
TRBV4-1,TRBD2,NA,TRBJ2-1,TGCGCCAGCAGCCAAGATCCTAGCGGGAGATACAATGAGCAGTTCTTC,CASSQDPSGRYNEQFF
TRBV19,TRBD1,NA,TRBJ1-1,TGTGCCAGTAGCCACAGGGGAGGCACTGAAGCTTTCTTT,CASSHRGGTEAFF
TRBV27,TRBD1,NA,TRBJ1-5,TGTGCCAGCAGTTTCGGGCAGGGGGGGCCCCCAGATCAGCCCCAGCATTTT,CASSFGQGGPPDQPQHF
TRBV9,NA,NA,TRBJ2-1,TGTGCCAGCAGCCCCCGGGCGGGGTCCATTGGAAATGAGCAGTTCTTC,CASSPRAGSIGNEQFF
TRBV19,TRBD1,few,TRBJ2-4,TGTGCCACTGCATTAAGGGCCAGGGGGGCCAAAAACATTCAGTACTTC,CATALRARGAKNIQYF
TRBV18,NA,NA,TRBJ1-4,TGTGCCAGCTCACCAATCCGGACCCCGACCAATAATGAAAAACTGTTTTTT,CASSPIRTPTNNEKLFF
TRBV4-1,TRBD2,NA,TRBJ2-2,TGCGCCAGCAGCCTCACCGCGGGGGTGTCGAACACCGGGGAGCTGTTTTTT,CASSLTAGVSNTGELFF
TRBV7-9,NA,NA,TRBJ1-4,TGTGCCAGCAGCTTAAGGGGGGAAAAACTGTTTTTT,CASSLRGEKLFF
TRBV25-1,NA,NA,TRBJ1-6,TGTGCCAGCAAGTGGGGGGAGGATTCACCCCTCCACTTT,CASKWGEDSPLHF
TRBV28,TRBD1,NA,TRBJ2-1,TGTGCCAGCAGCTCAAATGCCGGGACAGGCGCGAATAATGAGCAGTTCTTC,CASSSNAGTGANNEQFF
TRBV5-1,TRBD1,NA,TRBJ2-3,TGCGCCAGCAGCCCTAGGACAGGGACAGATACGCAGTATTTT,CASSPRTGTDTQYF
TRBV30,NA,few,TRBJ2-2,TGTGCCTGGAGTGAAACGAACACCGGGGAGCTGTTTTTT,CAWSETNTGELFF
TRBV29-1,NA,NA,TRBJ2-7,TGCAGCGTTGAAGATGCTCAAGGGGCGCGGACCTACGAGCAGTACTTC,CSVEDAQGARTYEQYF
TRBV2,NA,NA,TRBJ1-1,TGTGCCAGCAGTGAAATAGGTTTTGGCACTGAAGCTTTCTTT,CASSEIGFGTEAFF
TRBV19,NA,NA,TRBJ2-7,TGTGCCAGTTCCCGCCGGGCAGGGGCTTCCTACGAGCAGTACTTC,CASSRRAGASYEQYF
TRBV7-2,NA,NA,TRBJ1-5,TGTGCCAGCAGTTCTCAGGGGACCAGCAATCAGCCCCAGCATTTT,CASSSQGTSNQPQHF
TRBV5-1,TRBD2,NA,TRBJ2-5,TGCGCCAGCAGCAGGGGACTAGCGGGATCAGAGACCCAGTACTTC,CASSRGLAGSETQYF
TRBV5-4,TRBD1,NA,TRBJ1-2,TGTGCCAGCAGCGCTCCGGGACAGACTTATGGCTACACCTTC,CASSAPGQTYGYTF
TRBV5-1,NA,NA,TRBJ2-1,TGCGCCAGCAGCTTGGAACTAGGTCCCTACAATGAGCAGTTCTTC,CASSLELGPYNEQFF
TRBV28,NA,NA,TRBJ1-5,TGTGCCAGCAGTTTACGAAGACGGGGCAATCAGCCCCAGCATTTT,CASSLRRRGNQPQHF
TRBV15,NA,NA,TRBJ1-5,TGTGCCACCAGCAGAGGAGGGCCTGGGGCCCATCAGCCCCAGCATTTT,CATSRGGPGAHQPQHF
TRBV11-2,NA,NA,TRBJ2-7,TGTGCCAGCAGACGACAAATCCTGACCTACGAGCAGTACTTC,CASRRQILTYEQYF
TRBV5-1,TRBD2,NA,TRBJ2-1,TGCGCCAGCAGCTCCGATTTCGGGACTAGCCTCAAGAGCTCCTACAATGAGCAGTTCTTC,CASSSDFGTSLKSSYNEQFF
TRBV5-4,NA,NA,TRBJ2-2,TGTGCCAGCAGCAATCGACAGGCGAACACCGGGGAGCTGTTTTTT,CASSNRQANTGELFF
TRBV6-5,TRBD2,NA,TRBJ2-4,TGTGCCAGCAGTACAGGACTAGGTCGTTTAAACATTCAGTACTTC,CASSTGLGRLNIQYF